The sequence of this TCR beta chain was determined in a study of response to subunit inactivated influenza vaccine. Study-wide results and limits: T cells newly recruited by each seasonal influenza vaccination are few, the authors suggested.

This clonotype was counted between two and nine times. Its antigen is still unknown. The CDR3 contains 15 residues. Germline lookup yields CDR1 SEHNR and CDR2 FQNEAQ (reference sequence). V was cut by 2 bases and J by 4 bases, with 14 bases left in between. TCRdb itself ran the RT-PCR reads through MiXCR, one entry per CDR3 protein. The sample records over 150,000 distinct CDR3 sequences, around 9% being singletons. The J gene is TRBJ1-2, the V gene TRBV7-9, with D unclear. The clonotype was recovered from a middle-aged man who received an inactivated influenza vaccine. The input for sequencing was non-naive T cells sorted from PBMCs, taken on the day of vaccination. In nucleotides, the CDR3 is TGTGCCAGCAGCTTATCTGAGGGAAGGTTCTATGGCTACACCTTC. Translating it yields CASSLSEGRFYGYTF.